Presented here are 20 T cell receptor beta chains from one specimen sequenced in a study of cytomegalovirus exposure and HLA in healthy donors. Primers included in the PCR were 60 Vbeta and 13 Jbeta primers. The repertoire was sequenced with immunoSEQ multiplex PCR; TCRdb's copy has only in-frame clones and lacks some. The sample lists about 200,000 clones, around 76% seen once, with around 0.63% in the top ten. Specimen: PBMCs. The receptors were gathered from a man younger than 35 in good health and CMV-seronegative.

CDR3 in amino acids: CAWSRWGLAGADGELFF. DNA for the CDR3: TGTGCCTGGAGTAGGTGGGGACTAGCGGGAGCGGACGGGGAGCTGTTTTTT. This chain joins TRBV30 and TRBJ2-2; 14 positions agree with TRBD2. Germline V lookup: CDR1 GTSNPN, CDR2 SVGIG (reference sequence). Losses at the gene ends were 2 bases for V and 7 bases for J; bases not matched to a gene: 9. This CDR3 has 17 residues.

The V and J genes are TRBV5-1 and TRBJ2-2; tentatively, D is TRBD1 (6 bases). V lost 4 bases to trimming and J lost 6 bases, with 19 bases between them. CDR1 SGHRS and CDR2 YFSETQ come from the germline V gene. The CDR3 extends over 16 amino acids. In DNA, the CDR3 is TGCGCCAGCAGCGGGAAACAGGGTAGGAGAGCCGGGGAGCTGTTTTTT. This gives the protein CASSGKQGRRAGELFF.

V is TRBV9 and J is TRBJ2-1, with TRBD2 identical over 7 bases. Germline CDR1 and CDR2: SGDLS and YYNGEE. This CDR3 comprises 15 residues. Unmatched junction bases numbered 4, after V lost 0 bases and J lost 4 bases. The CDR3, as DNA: TGTGCCAGCAGCGTAGTAGGACTAGGGTACAATGAGCAGTTCTTC. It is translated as CASSVVGLGYNEQFF. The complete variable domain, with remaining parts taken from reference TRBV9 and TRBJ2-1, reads DSGVTQTPKHLITATGQRVTLRCSPRSGDLSVYWYQQSLDQGLQFLIQYYNGEERAKGNILERFSAQQFPDLHSELNLSSLELGDSALYFCASSVVGLGYNEQFFGPGTRLTVL.

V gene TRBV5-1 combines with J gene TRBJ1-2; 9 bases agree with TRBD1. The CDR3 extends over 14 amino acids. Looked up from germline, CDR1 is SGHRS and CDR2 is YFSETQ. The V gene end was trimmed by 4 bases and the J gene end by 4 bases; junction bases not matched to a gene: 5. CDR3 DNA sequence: TGCGCCAGCAGCGGCGGGACAGGGCCCTATGGCTACACCTTC. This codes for CASSGGTGPYGYTF.

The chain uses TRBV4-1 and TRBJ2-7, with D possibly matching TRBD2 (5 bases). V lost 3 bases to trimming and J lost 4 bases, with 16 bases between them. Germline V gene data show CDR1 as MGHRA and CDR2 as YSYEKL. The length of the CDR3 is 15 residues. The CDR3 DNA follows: TGCGCCAGCAGCCATAGGGAGAGTAGCGCTTACGAGCAGTACTTC. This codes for CASSHRESSAYEQYF.

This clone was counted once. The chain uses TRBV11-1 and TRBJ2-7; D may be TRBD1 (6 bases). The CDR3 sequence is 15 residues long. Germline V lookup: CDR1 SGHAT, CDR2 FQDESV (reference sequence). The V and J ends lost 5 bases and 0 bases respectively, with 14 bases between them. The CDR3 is CASSPRTVSSYEQYF. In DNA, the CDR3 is TGTGCCAGCAGCCCACGGACAGTGAGCTCCTACGAGCAGTACTTC.

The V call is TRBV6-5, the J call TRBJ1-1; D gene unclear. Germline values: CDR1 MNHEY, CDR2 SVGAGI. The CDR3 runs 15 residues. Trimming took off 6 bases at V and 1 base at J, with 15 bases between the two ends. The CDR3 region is CASSPVFVKNTEAFF. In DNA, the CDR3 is TGTGCCAGCAGCCCAGTTTTTGTCAAGAACACTGAAGCTTTCTTT.

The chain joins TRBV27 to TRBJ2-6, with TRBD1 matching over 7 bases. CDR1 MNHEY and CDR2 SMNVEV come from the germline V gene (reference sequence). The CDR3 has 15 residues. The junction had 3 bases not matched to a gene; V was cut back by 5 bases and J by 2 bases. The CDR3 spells CASSKDRAGANVLTF. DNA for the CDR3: TGTGCCAGCAGTAAAGACAGGGCTGGGGCCAACGTCCTGACTTTC.

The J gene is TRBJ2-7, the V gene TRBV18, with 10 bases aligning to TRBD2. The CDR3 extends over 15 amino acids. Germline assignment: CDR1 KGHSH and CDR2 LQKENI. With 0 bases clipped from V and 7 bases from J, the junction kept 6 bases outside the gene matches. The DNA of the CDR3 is TGTGCCAGCTCACCACCGCTAGCGGGAGCAGGTGAGCAGTACTTC. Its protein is CASSPPLAGAGEQYF.

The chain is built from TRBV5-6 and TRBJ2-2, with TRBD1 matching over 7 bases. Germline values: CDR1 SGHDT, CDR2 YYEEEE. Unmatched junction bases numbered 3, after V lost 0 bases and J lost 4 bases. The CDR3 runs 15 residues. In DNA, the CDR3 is TGTGCCAGCAGCTTGGTCGACAGGGCCACCGGGGAGCTGTTTTTT. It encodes CASSLVDRATGELFF.

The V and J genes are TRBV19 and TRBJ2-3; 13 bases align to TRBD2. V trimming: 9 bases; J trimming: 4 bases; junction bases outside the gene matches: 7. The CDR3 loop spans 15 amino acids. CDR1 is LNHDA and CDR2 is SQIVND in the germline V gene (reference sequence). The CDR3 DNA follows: TGTGCCAGGACGAGGACTAGCGGGAGTTCAGATACGCAGTATTTT. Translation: CARTRTSGSSDTQYF.

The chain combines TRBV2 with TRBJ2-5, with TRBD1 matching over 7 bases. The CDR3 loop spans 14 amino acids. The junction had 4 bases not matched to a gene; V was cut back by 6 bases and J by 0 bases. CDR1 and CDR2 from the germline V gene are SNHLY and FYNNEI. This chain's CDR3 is CASRGDSHQETQYF. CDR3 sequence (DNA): TGTGCCAGCAGAGGGGACAGCCACCAAGAGACCCAGTACTTC.

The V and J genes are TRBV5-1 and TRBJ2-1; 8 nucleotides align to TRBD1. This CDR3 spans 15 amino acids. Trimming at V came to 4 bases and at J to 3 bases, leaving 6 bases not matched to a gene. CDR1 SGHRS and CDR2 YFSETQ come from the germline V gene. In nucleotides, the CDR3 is TGCGCCAGCAGCCCCGCCGGGACAGGCTACAATGAGCAGTTCTTC. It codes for CASSPAGTGYNEQFF.

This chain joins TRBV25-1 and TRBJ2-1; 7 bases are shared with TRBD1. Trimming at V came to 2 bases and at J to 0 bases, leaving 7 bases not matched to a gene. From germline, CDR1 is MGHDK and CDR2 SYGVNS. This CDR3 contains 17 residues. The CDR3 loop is CASSEPGQLSSYNEQFF. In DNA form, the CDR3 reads TGTGCCAGCAGTGAACCGGGACAGCTGAGCTCCTACAATGAGCAGTTCTTC.

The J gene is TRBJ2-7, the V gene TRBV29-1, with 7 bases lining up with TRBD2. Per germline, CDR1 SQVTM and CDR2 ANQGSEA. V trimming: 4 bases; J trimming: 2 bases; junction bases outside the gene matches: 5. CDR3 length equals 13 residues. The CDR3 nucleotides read TGCAGCGTTGGGGGGGGTTCCCCCTACGAGCAGTACTTC. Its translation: CSVGGGSPYEQYF.

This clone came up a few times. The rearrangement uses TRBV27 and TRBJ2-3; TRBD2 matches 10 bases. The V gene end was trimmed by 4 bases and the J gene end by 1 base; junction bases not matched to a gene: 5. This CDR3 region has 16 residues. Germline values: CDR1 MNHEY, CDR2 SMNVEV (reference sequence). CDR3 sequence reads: CASSSGTSARTDTQYF. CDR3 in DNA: TGTGCCAGCAGTTCCGGGACTAGCGCGCGCACAGATACGCAGTATTTT.

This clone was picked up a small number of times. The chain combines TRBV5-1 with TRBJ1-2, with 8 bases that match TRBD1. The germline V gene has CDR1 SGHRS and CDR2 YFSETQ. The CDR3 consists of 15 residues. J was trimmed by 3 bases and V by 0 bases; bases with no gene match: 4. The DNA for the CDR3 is TGCGCCAGCAGCTTGGATTCAGGGGGCTACTATGGCTACACCTTC. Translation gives CASSLDSGGYYGYTF.

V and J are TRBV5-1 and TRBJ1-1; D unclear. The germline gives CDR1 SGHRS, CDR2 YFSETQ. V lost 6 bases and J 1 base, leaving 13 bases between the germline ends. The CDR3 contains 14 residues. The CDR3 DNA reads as TGCGCCAGCATCGAGTCATTAGAGAACACTGAAGCTTTCTTT. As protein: CASIESLENTEAFF.

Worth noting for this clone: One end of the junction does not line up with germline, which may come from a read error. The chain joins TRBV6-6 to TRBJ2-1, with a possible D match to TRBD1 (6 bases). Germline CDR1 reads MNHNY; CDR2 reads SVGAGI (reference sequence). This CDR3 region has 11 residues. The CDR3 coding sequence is TGTGCCAGCAGTTACTCGGACAGTCTAATCTTC. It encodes CASSYSDSLIF.

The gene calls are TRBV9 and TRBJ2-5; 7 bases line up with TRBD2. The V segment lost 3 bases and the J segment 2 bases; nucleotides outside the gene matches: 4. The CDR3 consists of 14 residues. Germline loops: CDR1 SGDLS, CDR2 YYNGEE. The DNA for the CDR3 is TGTGCCAGCAGCGACCGGACTAGTCAAGAGACCCAGTACTTC. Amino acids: CASSDRTSQETQYF. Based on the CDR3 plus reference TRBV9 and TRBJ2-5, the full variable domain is DSGVTQTPKHLITATGQRVTLRCSPRSGDLSVYWYQQSLDQGLQFLIQYYNGEERAKGNILERFSAQQFPDLHSELNLSSLELGDSALYFCASSDRTSQETQYFGPGTRLLVL.